Below, 30 T cell receptor beta chains from the same sample are listed, as sequenced in a study of control samples from healthy donors and cancer patients. Assay used: immunoSEQ multiplex PCR; TCRdb lists only in-frame clones, some missing. The data show about 34,000 clones, with about 88% seen just once and 1.5% to 2% held by the top ten. The sample taken for sequencing was PBMCs. The receptors shown here come from a woman between 40 and 55 years old with lung cancer.

The V call is TRBV24-1, the J call TRBJ2-7; D not resolved. CDR3 length: 13 amino acids. CDR1 and CDR2 from the germline V gene are KGHDR and SFDVKD. V was trimmed by 7 bases and J by 8 bases, leaving 17 bases between them. CDR3 amino acids: CATSFPGGIQQYF. Here the CDR3 DNA reads TGTGCCACCAGCTTCCCGGGCGGCATTCAGCAGTACTTC.

This chain connects TRBV12-3 or TRBV12-4 to TRBJ2-4, with D tentatively TRBD2 (5 bases). V was trimmed by 2 bases and J by 11 bases, leaving 13 bases between them. This CDR3 contains 13 residues. In nucleotides, the CDR3 is TGTGCCAGCAGTTTAAACGGGCGGGCACTTCAGTACTTC. This codes for CASSLNGRALQYF.

The chain employs TRBV29-1 and TRBJ2-3; TRBD1 matches at 7 bases. V was pared by 5 bases and J by 0 bases, with 5 bases of the junction left unmatched. Germline CDR1 and CDR2: SQVTM and ANQGSEA. This CDR3 contains 14 residues. CDR3 amino acids: CSVRTGASTDTQYF. In DNA, the CDR3 is TGCAGCGTTCGGACAGGCGCTAGCACAGATACGCAGTATTTT.

This sequence joins TRBV4-1 and TRBJ1-5, with TRBD1 matching over 7 bases. The CDR3 runs 17 residues. Germline loops: CDR1 MGHRA, CDR2 YSYEKL. The junction had 10 bases not matched to a gene; V was cut back by 0 bases and J by 5 bases. DNA of the CDR3: TGCGCCAGCAGCCAAGACCGGGGGACAGCAACATATCAGCCCCAGCATTTT. Amino acid sequence: CASSQDRGTATYQPQHF.

This chain uses TRBV11-2 with TRBJ1-3; possible D gene TRBD1, 5 bases. The CDR3 loop spans 16 amino acids. Trimming took 1 base from V and 0 from J, leaving 10 bases between them. Germline assignment: CDR1 SGHAT and CDR2 FQNNGV. CDR3 nucleotide sequence: TGTGCCAGCAGCTTAGCCCAGGGTTTCTCTGGAAACACCATATATTTT. It specifies CASSLAQGFSGNTIYF.

The genes are TRBV5-4 and TRBJ2-1; D perhaps matches TRBD2 (6 bases). V lost 2 bases, J lost 10 bases, and 10 bases lay in between. The germline V gene encodes CDR1 SGHNT and CDR2 YYREEE (reference sequence). CDR3 length equals 12 residues. The CDR3 region is CASSFSGVEQFF. The CDR3 nucleotides read TGTGCCAGCAGCTTTTCGGGGGTCGAGCAGTTCTTC.

The genes are TRBV27 and TRBJ2-1, with D maybe TRBD2 (7 bases). The CDR3 is 15 amino acids. Deletions cut 5 bases from V and 8 bases from J, with 19 bases between. CDR1 is MNHEY, CDR2 SMNVEV, per germline (reference sequence). The DNA of the CDR3 is TGTGCCAGCAGTCCCTGGGGGGGGGCCATCGATGAGCAGTTCTTC. It translates to CASSPWGGAIDEQFF.

V and J are TRBV28 and TRBJ1-2; D uncertain. Germline CDR1 MDHEN, CDR2 SYDVKM. V was shortened by 5 bases and J by 8 bases, with 18 bases between the two germline ends. This CDR3 contains 14 residues. Here the CDR3 DNA reads TGTGCCAGCAGTCCACCCGACGGGTTTTTGGGCTACACCTTC. This encodes CASSPPDGFLGYTF.

This clone was observed once. The chain is built from TRBV28 and TRBJ1-2; D is possibly TRBD1 (6 bases). This CDR3 is 13 amino acids long. The V end lost 11 bases, the J end lost 2 bases, and 15 bases lay between the germline ends. CDR1 and CDR2 from the germline V gene are MDHEN and SYDVKM. The CDR3: CAGSGQLNYGYTF. CDR3 nucleotide sequence: TGTGCCGGTTCAGGACAGTTAAACTATGGCTACACCTTC.

The chain has TRBV28 and TRBJ1-5; D perhaps matches TRBD1 (6 bases). This CDR3 is built from 14 residues. Trimming took off 4 bases at V and 5 bases at J, with 12 bases between the two ends. CDR1 MDHEN and CDR2 SYDVKM come from the germline V gene. CDR3 DNA: TGTGCCAGCAGTTATAGGGGGACCTATCAGCCCCAGCATTTT. Residues: CASSYRGTYQPQHF. Based on the CDR3 plus reference TRBV28 and TRBJ1-5, the full variable domain is DVKVTQSSRYLVKRTGEKVFLECVQDMDHENMFWYRQDPGLGLRLIYFSYDVKMKEKGDIPEGYSVSREKKERFSLILESASTNQTSMYLCASSYRGTYQPQHFGDGTRLSIL.

V gene TRBV24-1 combines with J gene TRBJ1-2; D remains ambiguous. Trimming took 7 bases from V and 0 from J, leaving 23 bases between them. This CDR3 comprises 18 residues. The V gene's germline CDR1 is KGHDR and CDR2 SFDVKD. The CDR3 DNA reads TGTGCCACCAGCGACCTAGACGAGACGTCCGGAGCTAACTATGGCTACACCTTC. Residues: CATSDLDETSGANYGYTF.

The rearrangement links TRBV24-1 to TRBJ2-3, with TRBD2 matching 9 bases. CDR3 length equals 16 residues. Germline loops: CDR1 KGHDR, CDR2 SFDVKD. Unmatched junction bases numbered 7, after V lost 4 bases and J lost 3 bases. The CDR3 sequence: CATSDLSGGITDTQYF. In DNA, the CDR3 is TGTGCCACCAGTGACCTGAGCGGGGGGATTACAGATACGCAGTATTTT.

This rearrangement joins TRBV28 to TRBJ1-5; maybe TRBD1 (6 bases). Germline-derived CDR1 and CDR2 are MDHEN and SYDVKM. The CDR3 has 17 amino acids. Trimming stripped 6 bases from V and 0 bases from J, with 18 bases between. The CDR3, as DNA: TGTGCCAGCAGAGACCGATCGACAGGAAATAGCAATCAGCCCCAGCATTTT. This encodes CASRDRSTGNSNQPQHF.

The genes are TRBV24-1 and TRBJ2-4; D perhaps matches TRBD1 (6 bases). V lost 4 bases and J 8 bases, leaving 14 bases between the germline ends. There are 14 residues in the CDR3. Germline CDR1 is KGHDR and CDR2 is SFDVKD. CDR3 in DNA: TGTGCCACCAGTGACACCGGGACAAGTGACATTCAGTACTTC. Its protein product is CATSDTGTSDIQYF.

This rearrangement joins TRBV6-5 to TRBJ2-7; TRBD1 matches 10 bases. Trimming took 2 bases from V and 2 from J; bases not matched to a gene: 0. In germline, CDR1 is MNHEY, CDR2 SVGAGI. The CDR3 is 14 amino acids. In DNA form, the CDR3 reads TGTGCCAGCAGTTACGGGACAGGGGCCTACGAGCAGTACTTC. It is translated as CASSYGTGAYEQYF.

The rearrangement links TRBV13 to TRBJ2-7; TRBD1 might be the D (6 bases). Germline V gene sequence: CDR1 PRHDT, CDR2 FYEKMQ (reference sequence). The CDR3 is 16 residues long. The V gene lost 5 bases and the J gene lost 2 bases, with 19 bases spanning the gap. The chain's CDR3 is CASSLRQGSNPYEQYF. The CDR3 nucleotides are TGTGCCAGCAGCCTCCGTCAGGGGTCGAATCCCTACGAGCAGTACTTC.

This sequence joins TRBV27 and TRBJ2-5; no firm D call. CDR3 length: 11 residues. Per germline, CDR1 MNHEY and CDR2 SMNVEV (reference sequence). Trimming took off 8 bases at V and 4 bases at J, with 8 bases between the two ends. The CDR3 DNA reads as TGTGCCAGCTACGACCGAGAGACCCAGTACTTC. Protein product: CASYDRETQYF.

J is TRBJ1-2 and V is TRBV3-1 (or the pseudogene TRBV3-2); D gene uncertain. Germline assignment: CDR1 LGHDT and CDR2 YNNKEL (reference sequence). The V end lost 1 base, the J end lost 4 bases, and 16 bases lay between the germline ends. There are 16 residues in the CDR3. CDR3 nucleotides: TGTGCCAGCAGCCAAGTAGTATCGACGCCCACCTATGGCTACACCTTC. Its protein product is CASSQVVSTPTYGYTF.

The V gene is TRBV6-5, the J gene TRBJ1-2, with D possibly being TRBD1 (6 bases). Germline V gives CDR1 MNHEY, CDR2 SVGAGI. CDR3 length: 14 residues. Trimming removed 8 bases at V and 2 bases at J, with 15 bases between. This chain's CDR3 is CASGNRERNYGYTF. The CDR3 bases are TGTGCCAGCGGTAACAGGGAAAGAAACTATGGCTACACCTTC.

This clone is a singleton in its sample. This chain uses TRBV5-6 with TRBJ1-4, with D tentatively TRBD1 (5 bases). Germline V gene lookup returns CDR1 SGHDT and CDR2 YYEEEE. The germline V and J ends were trimmed by 1 base and 3 bases, with 13 bases remaining between them. The CDR3 contains 16 residues. The DNA of the CDR3 is TGTGCCAGCAGCTTGAGGGACGGTGCAGCTAATGAAAAACTGTTTTTT. It specifies CASSLRDGAANEKLFF.

The V call is TRBV6-5, the J call TRBJ2-1; TRBD1 might be the D (5 bases). The V and J ends lost 2 bases and 7 bases respectively, with 9 bases between them. Per germline, CDR1 MNHEY and CDR2 SVGAGI. The CDR3 sequence is 13 residues long. As DNA, the CDR3 is TGTGCCAGCAGTTACACAGGAACTAATGAGCAGTTCTTC. Translating it yields CASSYTGTNEQFF.

The chain couples TRBV7-2 to TRBJ1-5; TRBD1 might be the D (5 bases). The CDR3 runs 11 residues. CDR1 SGHTA and CDR2 FQGNSA come from the germline V gene. Trimming cost V 4 bases and J 11 bases, with 9 bases left between them. In nucleotides, the CDR3 is TGTGCCAGCAGCTCGGAGGGGTCCCAGCATTTT. Amino acid sequence: CASSSEGSQHF.

This clone is a singleton in its sample. The genes are TRBV10-1 and TRBJ1-2; D is unclear. The V gene lost 4 bases and the J gene lost 1 base, with 10 bases spanning the gap. The CDR3 totals 14 residues. Germline V gene data show CDR1 as WNHNN and CDR2 as SYGVQD (reference sequence). CDR3 DNA sequence: TGCGCCAGCAGTGGATCCCAGATTAACTATGGCTACACCTTC. This sequence encodes CASSGSQINYGYTF.

The chain combines TRBV18 with TRBJ2-3; TRBD1 aligns across 7 bases. V lost 5 bases and J lost 4; bases outside the gene matches: 9. There are 15 residues in the CDR3. From germline, CDR1 is KGHSH and CDR2 LQKENI. In DNA, the CDR3 is TGTGCCAGCTCATCCCAACAGGGGTCCGCAGATACGCAGTATTTT. Protein: CASSSQQGSADTQYF. Drawing the rest from reference TRBV18 and TRBJ2-3, the complete variable domain is NAGVMQNPRHLVRRRGQEARLRCSPMKGHSHVYWYRQLPEEGLKFMVYLQKENIIDESGMPKERFSAEFPKEGPSILRIQQVVRGDSAAYFCASSSQQGSADTQYFGPGTRLTVL.

This rearrangement joins TRBV6-2 or TRBV6-3 to TRBJ2-3; TRBD2 might be the D (6 bases). CDR3 length: 16 residues. CDR1 and CDR2 from the germline V gene are MNHEY and SVGEGT. The V end was cut by 2 bases, the J end by 0 bases, with 12 bases between. The CDR3 loop reads CASSYLGGASTDTQYF. CDR3 in DNA: TGTGCCAGCAGTTACCTGGGCGGGGCTAGCACAGATACGCAGTATTTT.

The chain's CDR3 is CASRKAVEAFF. CDR3 DNA sequence: TGTGCCAGTAGAAAGGCGGTGGAAGCTTTCTTT. This chain uses TRBV19 with TRBJ1-1; D is undetermined. Germline V gene lookup returns CDR1 LNHDA and CDR2 SQIVND (reference sequence). CDR3 size: 11 residues. The ends were cut back, 6 bases at V and 8 bases at J, with 10 bases in the middle.

The chain joins TRBV6-4 to TRBJ2-2; D uncertain. This CDR3 has 16 residues. CDR1 is MRHNA and CDR2 is SNTAGT in the germline V gene. V was clipped by 0 bases and J by 0 bases, with 8 bases between them. In DNA form, the CDR3 reads TGTGCCAGCAGTGACTCCGGGCGTACGAACACCGGGGAGCTGTTTTTT. It specifies CASSDSGRTNTGELFF.

The rearrangement links TRBV7-9 to TRBJ1-2; D is possibly TRBD1 (6 bases). The V gene's germline CDR1 is SEHNR and CDR2 FQNEAQ (reference sequence). The V end lost 2 bases, the J end lost 8 bases, and 12 bases lay between the germline ends. The CDR3 is 13 amino acids. For the CDR3, the DNA is TGTGCCAGCAGCTTAATACGGGGGGGCGGCTACACCTTC. Amino acid sequence: CASSLIRGGGYTF.

The CDR3 is CASSDATGDVGSPLHF. The CDR3 nucleotides read TGTGCCAGCAGTGATGCTACAGGGGACGTAGGTTCACCCCTCCACTTT. The chain uses TRBV28 and TRBJ1-6; 7 bases agree with TRBD1. With 5 bases clipped from V and 9 bases from J, the junction kept 13 bases outside the gene matches. The CDR3 runs 16 residues. Germline V gene sequence: CDR1 MDHEN, CDR2 SYDVKM.

This clone was seen once. This is likely a read error, given that the CDR3 carries no conserved phenylalanine or tryptophan at its end. The limits of the CDR3 on the DNA are not certain, so only TCRdb's listed CDR3 is given. The rearrangement joins TRBV5-4 to TRBJ2-7; the DNA was not compared with TRBD1, the D call given in the table. From germline, CDR1 is SGHNT and CDR2 YYREEE (reference sequence). The CDR3 length equals 11 residues, ends included. CDR3 residues: CASSSDREIHS.